This T cell receptor (beta chain) was profiled in a study of regulatory T cells in long-lasting Graves disease. Time point here: newly diagnosed GD, antithyroid drugs for less than 3 months. After RNA was extracted from PBMCs, the TCR library was made from it. The CDR3 contains 18 residues. Trimming cost V 7 bases and J 3 bases; bases outside gene matches: 17. Both iRepertoire HTBI primers and Arm-PCR of CDR3 regions were used to build the TCR beta libraries. From the multiplex PCR reads, TCRdb called clonotypes with MiXCR, one entry per CDR3 protein. The data show about 430,000 distinct CDR3 sequences, 15% seen once. This clonotype was detected ten times or more. The same sample was also used in a study of T cells in Graves' hyperthyroidism and ophthalmopathy. From that second work: Peripheral blood also featured most of the thyroid clonotypes expanded above 0.001.

This sequence was found in a woman aged 35 to 49 with Graves disease. Specimen: peripheral blood mononuclear cells (PBMCs), collected at new diagnosis, from a patient treated with antithyroid drugs. The chain links TRBV12-3 or TRBV12-4 to TRBJ1-3; the match to TRBD1 covers 8 bases. CDR3 region: CASNPRKLAGGSGNTIYF. The CDR3 DNA reads TGTGCCAGCAACCCCCGGAAGCTGGCAGGGGGCAGTGGAAACACCATATATTTT.